This section outlines one TCR beta chain sequence together with its context. Its antigen is as yet unknown. This entry is derived from a study of cytomegalovirus exposure and HLA in healthy donors. Findings and limits, study-wide: Investigators reported 164 TCR beta chains as tied to cytomegalovirus.

PCR used 60 Vbeta primers and 13 Jbeta primers. Using immunoSEQ multiplex PCR, the repertoire was profiled, and TCRdb retains in-frame clones only, with some absent. The sample lists around 70,000 clones; approximately 81% were seen once. The CDR3 is 14 residues long. Looked up from germline, CDR1 is SGDLS and CDR2 is YYNGEE. Between the trimmed V and J ends, which lost 0 bases and 5 bases, there was a span of 9 bases. This sequence was found in a woman between 40 and 50 years old in good health and CMV-seropositive. The material sequenced was PBMCs. This sequence joins TRBV9 and TRBJ1-5; no reliable D call. This chain's CDR3 is CASSVGVGYQPQHF. The CDR3 DNA follows: TGTGCCAGCAGCGTAGGAGTCGGTTATCAGCCCCAGCATTTT.